The present entry profiles one T cell receptor (beta chain) with its context. Some clones are missing from TCRdb's copy, which holds only in-frame ones; the method was immunoSEQ multiplex PCR. Among over 20,000 clones listed, roughly 85% were seen once. The CDR3 consists of 15 residues. Germline V gene data show CDR1 as SGDLS and CDR2 as YYNGEE. Trimming removed 2 bases from V and 3 bases from J; junction bases left unmatched: 6. The source of the sample is a study of T cells after posttransplantation cyclophosphamide. Sampled 1 year posttransplant, controls received myeloablative marrow transplants, methotrexate and a calcineurin inhibitor.

The gene calls are TRBV9 and TRBJ2-3, with 7 bases aligning to TRBD1. The sequenced sample was PBMCs, obtained about 360 days after allogeneic stem cell transplant with calcineurin inhibitor and methotrexate. This receptor was taken from a female patient in her 30s who received an allogeneic stem cell transplant from an unrelated donor, was CMV-positive, and had acute and chronic GVHD. T cells may partly derive from the graft donor. CDR3 coding DNA: TGTGCCAGCAGCGTCAGACAGGGTGGGACAGATACGCAGTATTTT. This sequence encodes CASSVRQGGTDTQYF.